The clone carrying this T cell receptor (beta chain) has at least ten counts. This sample stems from a study of T cells in Graves' hyperthyroidism and ophthalmopathy. Study overall: Peripheral blood sampling occurred at initial diagnosis, before any treatment.

RNA transcripts were the template for amplifying TCR beta CDR3 regions. TCR CDR3 regions were first amplified by RT-PCR with HTBI primers. In TCRdb, the multiplex PCR reads were re-called with MiXCR into one record per CDR3 protein. The profile shows some 720,000 distinct CDR3 sequences, 16% of them singletons. PBMCs were derived from about 10 ml fresh peripheral blood. V was trimmed by 3 bases and J by 4 bases, leaving 15 bases between them. There are 15 residues in the CDR3. Per germline, CDR1 MDHEN and CDR2 SYDVKM. The material sequenced was blood. V gene TRBV28 combines with J gene TRBJ1-1; D possibly corresponds to TRBD1 (5 bases). The source is a man younger than 35 with Graves' hyperthyroidism. CDR3 nucleotides: TGTGCCAGCAGTTTTCTAGGGACTGGGGGCACTGAAGCTTTCTTT. Protein sequence: CASSFLGTGGTEAFF. Variable domain in full (rest from reference TRBV28 and TRBJ1-1): DVKVTQSSRYLVKRTGEKVFLECVQDMDHENMFWYRQDPGLGLRLIYFSYDVKMKEKGDIPEGYSVSREKKERFSLILESASTNQTSMYLCASSFLGTGGTEAFFGQGTRLTVV.